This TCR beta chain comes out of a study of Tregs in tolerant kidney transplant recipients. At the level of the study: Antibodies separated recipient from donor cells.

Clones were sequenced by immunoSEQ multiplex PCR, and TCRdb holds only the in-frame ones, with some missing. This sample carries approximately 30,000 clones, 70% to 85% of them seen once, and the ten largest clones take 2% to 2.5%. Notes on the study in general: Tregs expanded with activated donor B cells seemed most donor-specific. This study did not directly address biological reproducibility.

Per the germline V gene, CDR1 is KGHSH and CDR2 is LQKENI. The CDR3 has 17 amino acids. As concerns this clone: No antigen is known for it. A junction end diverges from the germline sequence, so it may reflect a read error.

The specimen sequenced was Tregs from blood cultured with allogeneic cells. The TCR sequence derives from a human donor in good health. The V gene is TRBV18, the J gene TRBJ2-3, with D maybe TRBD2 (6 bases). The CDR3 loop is CASSPHSGTSSTDTQYF. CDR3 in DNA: TGTGCCAGCTCTCCACATTCCGGGACTTCTAGCACAGATACGCAGTATTTT.